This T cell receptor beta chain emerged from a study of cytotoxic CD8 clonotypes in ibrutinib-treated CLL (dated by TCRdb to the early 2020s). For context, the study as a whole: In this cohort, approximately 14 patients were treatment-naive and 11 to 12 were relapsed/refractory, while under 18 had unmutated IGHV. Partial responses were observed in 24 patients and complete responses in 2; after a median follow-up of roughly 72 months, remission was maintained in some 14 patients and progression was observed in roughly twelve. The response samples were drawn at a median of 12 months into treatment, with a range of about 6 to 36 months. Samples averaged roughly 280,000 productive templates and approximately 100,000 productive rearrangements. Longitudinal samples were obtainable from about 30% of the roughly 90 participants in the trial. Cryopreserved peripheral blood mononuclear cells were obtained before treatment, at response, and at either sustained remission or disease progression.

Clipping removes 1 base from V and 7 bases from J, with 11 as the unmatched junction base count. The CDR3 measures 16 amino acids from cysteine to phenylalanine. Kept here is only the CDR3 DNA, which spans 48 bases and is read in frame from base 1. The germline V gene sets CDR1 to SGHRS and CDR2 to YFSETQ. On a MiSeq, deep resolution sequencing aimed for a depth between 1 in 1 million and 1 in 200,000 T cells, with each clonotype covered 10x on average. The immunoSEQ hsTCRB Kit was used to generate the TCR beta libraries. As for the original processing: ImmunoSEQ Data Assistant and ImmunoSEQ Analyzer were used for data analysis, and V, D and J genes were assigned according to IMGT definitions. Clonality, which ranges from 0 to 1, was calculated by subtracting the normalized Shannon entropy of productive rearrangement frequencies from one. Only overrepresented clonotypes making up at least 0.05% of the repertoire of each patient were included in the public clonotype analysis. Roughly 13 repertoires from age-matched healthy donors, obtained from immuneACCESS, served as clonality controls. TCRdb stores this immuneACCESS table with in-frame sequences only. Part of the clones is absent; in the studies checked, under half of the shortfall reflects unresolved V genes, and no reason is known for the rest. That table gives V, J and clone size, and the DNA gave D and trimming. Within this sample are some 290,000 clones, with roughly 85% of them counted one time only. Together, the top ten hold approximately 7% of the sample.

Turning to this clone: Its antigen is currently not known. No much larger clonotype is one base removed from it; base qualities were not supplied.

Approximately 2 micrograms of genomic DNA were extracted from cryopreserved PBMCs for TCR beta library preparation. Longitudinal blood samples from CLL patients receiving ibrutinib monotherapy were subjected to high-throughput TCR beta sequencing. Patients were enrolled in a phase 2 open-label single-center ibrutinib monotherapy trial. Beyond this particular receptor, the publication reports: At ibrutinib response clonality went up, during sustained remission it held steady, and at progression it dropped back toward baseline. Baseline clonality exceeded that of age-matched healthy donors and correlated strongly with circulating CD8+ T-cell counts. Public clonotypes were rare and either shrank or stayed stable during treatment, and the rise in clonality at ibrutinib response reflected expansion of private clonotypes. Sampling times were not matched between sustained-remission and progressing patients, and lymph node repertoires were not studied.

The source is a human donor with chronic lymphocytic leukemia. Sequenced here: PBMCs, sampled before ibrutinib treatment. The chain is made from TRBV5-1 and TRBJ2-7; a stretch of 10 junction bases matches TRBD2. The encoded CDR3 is CASSLPSGSQLGEQYF. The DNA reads TGCGCCAGCAGCTTGCCTAGCGGGAGTCAACTGGGAGAGCAGTACTTC.